This TCR beta chain is drawn from a study of T cell responses to AZD1222 COVID-19 vaccine. The study, taken as a whole, reports: Just six AZD1222 recipients tested seropositive at baseline.

TCRdb keeps only in-frame clones here, not all; method: immunoSEQ multiplex PCR. The profile shows around 97,000 clones, approximately 88% of them singletons. In the case of this clone: Its antigen is currently unknown.

CDR3 length: 14 residues. V was pared by 1 base and J by 3 bases, with 10 bases between. Germline V gene data show CDR1 as MNHEY and CDR2 as SVGAGI. This sequence joins TRBV6-5 and TRBJ2-7; D possibly corresponds to TRBD1 (5 bases). The specimen comprised peripheral blood, sampled on day 0 of AZD1222 vaccination. This sequence was found in an adult in good health. The CDR3 spells CASSYWQGHYEQYF. For the CDR3, the DNA is TGTGCCAGCAGTTACTGGCAGGGTCACTACGAGCAGTACTTC.